What follows is one T cell receptor (beta chain) and its context. It has no known antigen specificity. Base qualities were left out, and no much larger clone turns up one base away. This record belongs to a study of cytomegalovirus exposure and HLA in healthy donors (TCRdb year 2017). Study-level background: In an earlier analysis of roughly 590 of the donors, around 290 Gb of sequence data and just under 120 million unique TCR beta sequences from roughly 200 million T cells were reported. Around 300 gigabases of sequencing data and 78 million or so unique TCR sequences were included in an early release covering around 650 HLA-typed donors. Among the roughly 400 genotyped donors, approximately 76% belonged to the genetic ancestry cluster associated with self-reported Caucasian donors. The aim of the study was to test whether cataloging public T cell receptors could identify signatures of past pathogen exposure. The study profiled the T cell repertoires of more than 500 subjects by immunosequencing and related them to cytomegalovirus serostatus. Along with the approximately 650-subject first cohort, a separate validation cohort of over a hundred different subjects was used. The study combined high-throughput TCR immunosequencing, statistical association of individual TCRs with disease status, and machine learning to predict cytomegalovirus infection status. To study patterns of TCR occurrence, a later analysis re-analyzed previously published TCR beta repertoires from 700 or so donors and added high-resolution HLA genotyping. Rather than using new phenotypic data, the later analysis identified candidate immune exposures from TCR beta sequences and from how often those sequences occurred across donors. An earlier analysis of 500 to 650 of the donors applied high-throughput TCR beta sequencing to assess whether each TCR beta V gene segment acted as functional or pseudogenic. Donor age, sex, ethnicity and CMV serostatus were compiled alongside the repertoire data. In a later genetic analysis, genome-wide SNP genotypes for 398 of the 666 donors were used, and that subset was treated as a discovery cohort. All discovery cohort repertoires had been generated using a single sequencing platform. HLA typing covered class I and class II loci at four-digit resolution. The number of donors typed differed by locus, with roughly 620-630 for A, B, C, DRB1 and DQB1, over 500 for DQA1, 600 to 610 for DPA1, and 472 for DPB1. A handful of DR-DQ haplotypes were handled as single units for association and clustering because linkage in the cohort was strong. Across 398 genotyped donors of the cohort, an average of approximately 240,000 unique TCR beta nucleotide sequences per donor were sequenced, and around 19% of those sequences were non-productive. General study outcomes and caveats: A further reported finding was that TCR beta sequences accurately predicted the HLA-A and HLA-B alleles for most subjects in the first cohort. According to a later analysis, most CMV-associated TCR beta chains appeared to be HLA-restricted, and the HLA associations seemed to be driven largely by CMV exposure. Correlated functional status among segregating V segments might be attributable to linkage disequilibrium, but an unknown experimental factor could not be ruled out. Because HLA typing was unavailable for some donors at each locus, only the typed subset was used in association tests. For the cohort, immune exposure information was limited to CMV serostatus. Compared with the roughly 720-donor mean, donors in an Asian-associated ancestry cluster had fewer N-insertions in productive TCRs, according to a later genetic analysis. According to a later analysis, parvovirus B19, influenza, CMV and Epstein-Barr virus appeared linked to several top co-occurrence clusters. Specific HLA alleles were associated with roughly 17,000 TCR beta sequences at a false discovery rate of 0.05 in a later analysis. The classifier was reported to diagnose cytomegalovirus status with high specificity and sensitivity in both the original cohort and the validation cohort. In an earlier analysis of approximately 590 of the donors, most TCR beta V segments appeared in productive rearrangements about 90% or about 30% of the time, broadly matching IMGT annotations. A later analysis found that HLA-associated TCR beta chains were more clonally expanded and had lower generation probabilities than equally common non-associated chains. When HLA alleles, especially DR and DQ, strongly co-occurred, attributing TCR associations to individual alleles was difficult. In a later genetic analysis, a missense DCLRE1C variant was associated with V-gene and J-gene trimming of TCR beta chains, and the association was replicated in an independent cohort. Sequencing depth was assumed to be roughly uniform across donors in the presence/absence analyses, though that assumption may not hold. In the study, approximately 150 TCR beta chains were listed as associated with cytomegalovirus. The 87-base-pair reads could not distinguish some IMGT-functional V segments, including TRBV6-2 and TRBV6-3, so those segments were excluded. The sequencing pipeline was judged likely to have produced a cluster of highly shared sequence variants as a technical artifact. This cohort had only TCR beta chains sequenced, and the lack of alpha or paired-chain data limited which features could be detected. Three of the identified cytomegalovirus-associated TCR beta chains were confirmed in vitro to be specific for cytomegalovirus antigens. In a later analysis, the rate of TCR association differed among HLA loci, with DRB1 alleles having the most associated TCRs and HLA-C alleles having the fewest. The authors suggested that the approach could potentially be extended to other disease states and immunological phenotypes. The earlier analysis of some 560 of the donors excluded about 16 rarely observed V segments, including chromosome 9 orphons, because counts were too low. Most TCR sequences were seen in very few donors, while some public TCRs were found in many individuals.

In the germline V gene (reference sequence), CDR1 corresponds to PRHDT and CDR2 to FYEKMQ. Cut back by 5 bases and 6 bases, the V and J ends lie 14 bases apart. The CDR3 goes from the cysteine to the phenylalanine over 15 residues. The CDR3 DNA has 45 bases and is translated from base 1. Library preparation used the immunoSEQ multiplex PCR assay. For the multiplex PCR, a mixture combining 60 forward primers for TCR Vbeta segments and 13 reverse primers for TCR Jbeta segments was used. Amplification of the CDR3 region of rearranged TCR beta genes was performed with a multiplex PCR assay on genomic DNA. Amplified TCR beta libraries were sequenced as 87-base-pair reads on the Illumina HiSeq System. Per the source publication's procedure: In a later analysis, some 80 million unique TCR beta chains were counted across the 666 repertoires, and about 10 million of these chains were shared by at least two donors. Raw reads were error-corrected and collapsed into unique sequences with a nearest-neighbor algorithm that merged closely related sequences to remove PCR and sequencing errors. To assign V, D and J gene segments, CDR3 sequences were aligned to IMGT reference sequences. Each retained sequence needed at least a six-nucleotide match to both a V gene segment and a J gene segment. A rearrangement was called productive if the CDR3 had no stop codons and remained in frame with V and J, and every other rearrangement was called non-productive. Following IMGT convention, CDR3 was defined as the stretch from the second conserved V-encoded cysteine up to the conserved J-encoded phenylalanine. The earlier analysis of more than 450 of the donors excluded sequences that lacked an unambiguous match to a single V gene segment. An earlier analysis of fewer than 650 of the donors classified V segments as functional when productive rearrangements were above 56.7% and as segregating when the standard deviation between donors was above 5%. To diagnose cytomegalovirus status from the catalog of TCR beta chain sequences, a statistical classification framework was built. A later analysis assigned V and J genes by comparing TCR nucleotide sequences with IMGT/GENE-DB human TR gene sequences. In a later analysis, CDR3 sequences and most-parsimonious VDJ recombination scenarios were assigned using the TCRdist pipeline. In a later analysis, every TCR beta chain was defined by the combination of its CDR3 amino acid sequence and its V-gene family, and reads without a unique V-gene family were dropped. In a later analysis, 450 to 600 highly shared, low-generation-probability nucleotide sequences were removed to address suspected cross-contamination and a sequencing artifact. In a later analysis, a clonal expansion index for each public chain was calculated from normalized within-repertoire ranks of inferred template counts. In a later analysis, generation probabilities were computed with a VDJ recombination model fitted to out-of-frame rearrangements, and the resulting probabilities were checked against IGoR. In a later analysis, TCR-TCR, TCR-HLA and TCR-CMV co-occurrence was scored with hypergeometric tests, and a repertoire-size bias correction was applied to TCR pairs. To estimate false discovery rates, a later analysis permuted the HLA or CMV assignments 20 times. In a later analysis, co-occurring TCRs were grouped with DBSCAN, and TCRdist sequence similarity was added when clustering was performed within HLA-allele-positive subsets. For co-occurrence clustering, repertoires with fewer than 30,000 or more than 120,000 public chains were excluded, along with five repertoires with anomalous nucleotide sharing. TCRdb retrieved this table from immuneACCESS and kept in-frame rearrangements only. Not all clones are present; in checked studies, unresolved V genes account for under half, and no reason is known for the remainder. V, J and clone size are taken as reported in that table, and D and trimming were inferred from the DNA itself. The sample contains roughly 92,000 clones, about 8% of them found a single time. 2.3% of the sample comes from the top ten.

The cohort was made up of about 610 healthy bone marrow donors. All cohort members were sampled while nominally healthy, although unrecorded immune exposures were likely present. The donor was CMV seronegative and belonged to the group of 380 or so seronegative cohort members. Every donor gave a peripheral blood sample, and the peripheral blood mononuclear cells from that sample were used for TCR beta sequencing. The Qiagen DNeasy Blood Extraction Kit was used to extract genomic DNA from the blood cell samples. The specimen sequenced was PBMCs. The chain employs TRBV13 and TRBJ1-6, with a weak D call of TRBD1 (6 bases match). The sequence was collected from a man aged 45-60 years in good health and CMV-seronegative. The bases are TGTGCCAGCAGCCCCCGGCAGGGGTTTAATTCACCCCTCCACTTT. This is translated as CASSPRQGFNSPLHF. Joined to the reference TRBV13 and TRBJ1-6 proteins, this CDR3 gives the full variable domain: AAGVIQSPRHLIKEKRETATLKCYPIPRHDTVYWYQQGPGQDPQFLISFYEKMQSDKGSIPDRFSAQQFSDYHSELNMSSLELGDSALYFCASSPRQGFNSPLHFGNGTRLTVT.